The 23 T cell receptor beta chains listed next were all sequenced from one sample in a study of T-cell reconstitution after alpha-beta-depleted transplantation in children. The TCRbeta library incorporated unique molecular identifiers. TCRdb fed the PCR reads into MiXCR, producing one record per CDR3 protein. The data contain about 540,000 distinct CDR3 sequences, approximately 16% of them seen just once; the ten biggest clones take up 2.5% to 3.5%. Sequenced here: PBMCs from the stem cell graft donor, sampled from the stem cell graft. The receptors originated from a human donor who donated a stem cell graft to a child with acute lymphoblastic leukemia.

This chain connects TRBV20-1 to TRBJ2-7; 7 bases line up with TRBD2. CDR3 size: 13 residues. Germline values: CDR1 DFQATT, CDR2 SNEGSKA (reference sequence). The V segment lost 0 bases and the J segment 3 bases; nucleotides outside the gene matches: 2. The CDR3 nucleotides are TGCAGTGCTAGAGAAAGCGGGATCTACGAGCAGTACTTC. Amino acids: CSARESGIYEQYF.

CDR3 DNA sequence: TGCGCCAGCACACGTGTGCTAGCGGGAACGGAGACCCAGTACTTC. As protein: CASTRVLAGTETQYF. This chain joins TRBV4-1 and TRBJ2-5; 9 bases agree with TRBD2. Germline CDR1 reads MGHRA; CDR2 reads YSYEKL. J gave up 5 bases and V 7 bases, and 11 bases lay outside the gene matches. The CDR3 has 15 residues.

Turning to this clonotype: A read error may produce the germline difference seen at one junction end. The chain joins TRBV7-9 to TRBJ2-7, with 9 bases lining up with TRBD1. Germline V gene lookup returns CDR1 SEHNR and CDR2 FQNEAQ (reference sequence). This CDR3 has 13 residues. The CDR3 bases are TGTGCCAGCAGCTTAGTCCCTCCGAGGGGACAGGGATTT. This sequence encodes CASSLVPPRGQGF.

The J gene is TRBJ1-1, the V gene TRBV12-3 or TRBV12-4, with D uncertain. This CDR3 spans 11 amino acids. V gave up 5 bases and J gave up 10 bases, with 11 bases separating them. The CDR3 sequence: CASSSGLGAFF. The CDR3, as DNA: TGTGCCAGCAGTAGTGGCTTGGGAGCTTTCTTT.

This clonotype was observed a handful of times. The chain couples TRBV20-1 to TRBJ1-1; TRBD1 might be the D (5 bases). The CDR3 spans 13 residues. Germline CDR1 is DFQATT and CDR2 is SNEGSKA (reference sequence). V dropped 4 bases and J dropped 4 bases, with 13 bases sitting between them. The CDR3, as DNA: TGCAGTGCTACGCAGGGTCGGGGCACTGAAGCTTTCTTT. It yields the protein CSATQGRGTEAFF.

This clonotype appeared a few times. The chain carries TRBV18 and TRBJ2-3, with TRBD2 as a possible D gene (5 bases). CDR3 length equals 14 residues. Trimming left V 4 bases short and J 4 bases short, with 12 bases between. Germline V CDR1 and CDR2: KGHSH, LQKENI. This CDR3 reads CASSQQFGADTQYF. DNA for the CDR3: TGTGCCAGCTCACAACAGTTCGGGGCAGATACGCAGTATTTT.

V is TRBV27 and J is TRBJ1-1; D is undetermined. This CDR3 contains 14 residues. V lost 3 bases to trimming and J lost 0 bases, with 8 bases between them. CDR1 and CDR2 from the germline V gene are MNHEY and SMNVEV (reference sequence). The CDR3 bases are TGTGCCAGCAGTTTGCGGGGAGTGAACACTGAAGCTTTCTTT. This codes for CASSLRGVNTEAFF.

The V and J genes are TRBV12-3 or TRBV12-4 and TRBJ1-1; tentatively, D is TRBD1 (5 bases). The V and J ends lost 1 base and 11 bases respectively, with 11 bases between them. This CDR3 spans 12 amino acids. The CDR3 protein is CASSLGGGEAFF. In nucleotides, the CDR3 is TGTGCCAGCAGTTTAGGTGGGGGAGAGGCTTTCTTT.

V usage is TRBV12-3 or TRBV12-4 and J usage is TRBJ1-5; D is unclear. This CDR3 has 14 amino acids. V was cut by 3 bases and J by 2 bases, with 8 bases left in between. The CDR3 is CASSFQVGNQPQHF. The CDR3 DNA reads TGTGCCAGCAGTTTTCAGGTGGGCAATCAGCCCCAGCATTTT.

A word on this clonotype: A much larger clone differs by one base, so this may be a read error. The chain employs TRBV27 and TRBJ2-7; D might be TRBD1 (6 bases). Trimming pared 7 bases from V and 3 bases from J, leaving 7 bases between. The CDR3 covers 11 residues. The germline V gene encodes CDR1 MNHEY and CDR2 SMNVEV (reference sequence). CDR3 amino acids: CASKQGYEQYF. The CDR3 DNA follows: TGTGCCAGCAAACAGGGCTACGAGCAGTACTTC.

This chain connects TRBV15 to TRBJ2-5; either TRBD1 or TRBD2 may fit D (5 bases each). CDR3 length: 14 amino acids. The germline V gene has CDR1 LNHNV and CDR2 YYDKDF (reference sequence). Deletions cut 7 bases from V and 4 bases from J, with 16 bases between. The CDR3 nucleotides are TGTGCCACCATGCGTGAGGGGATGGGAGAGACCCAGTACTTC. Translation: CATMREGMGETQYF.

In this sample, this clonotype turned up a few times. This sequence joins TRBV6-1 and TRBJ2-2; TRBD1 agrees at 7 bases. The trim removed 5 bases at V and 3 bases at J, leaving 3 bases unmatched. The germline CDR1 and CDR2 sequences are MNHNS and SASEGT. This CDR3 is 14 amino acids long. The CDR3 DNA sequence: TGTGCCAGCAGTCAGGGACAGCACACCGGGGAGCTGTTTTTT. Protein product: CASSQGQHTGELFF.

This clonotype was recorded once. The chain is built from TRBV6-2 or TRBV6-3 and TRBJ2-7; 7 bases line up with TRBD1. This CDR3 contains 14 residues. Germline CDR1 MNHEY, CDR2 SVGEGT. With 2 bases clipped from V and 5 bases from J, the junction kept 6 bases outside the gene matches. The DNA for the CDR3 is TGTGCCAGCAGTTACCAATTGACAGGGAACGAGCAGTACTTC. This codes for CASSYQLTGNEQYF.

The CDR3 spells CASSAGLAVLNEQFF. CDR3 sequence (DNA): TGCGCCAGCAGTGCGGGACTAGCGGTCCTCAATGAGCAGTTCTTC. The genes are TRBV10-2 and TRBJ2-1; 11 bases agree with TRBD2. Trimming at V came to 4 bases and at J to 6 bases, leaving 5 bases not matched to a gene. Germline lookup yields CDR1 WSHSY and CDR2 SAAADI. The CDR3 loop spans 15 amino acids.

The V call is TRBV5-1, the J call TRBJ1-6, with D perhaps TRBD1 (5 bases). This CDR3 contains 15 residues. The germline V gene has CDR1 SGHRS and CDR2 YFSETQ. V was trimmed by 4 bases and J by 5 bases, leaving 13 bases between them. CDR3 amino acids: CASSLGTVDNSPLHF. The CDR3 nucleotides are TGCGCCAGCAGCCTTGGGACCGTGGATAATTCACCCCTCCACTTT.

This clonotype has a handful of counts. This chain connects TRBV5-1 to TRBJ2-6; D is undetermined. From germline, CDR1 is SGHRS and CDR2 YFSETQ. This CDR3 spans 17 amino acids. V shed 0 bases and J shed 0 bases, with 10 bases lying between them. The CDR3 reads CASSLVSLASGANVLTF. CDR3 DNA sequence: TGCGCCAGCAGCTTGGTTAGTTTGGCCTCTGGGGCCAACGTCCTGACTTTC.

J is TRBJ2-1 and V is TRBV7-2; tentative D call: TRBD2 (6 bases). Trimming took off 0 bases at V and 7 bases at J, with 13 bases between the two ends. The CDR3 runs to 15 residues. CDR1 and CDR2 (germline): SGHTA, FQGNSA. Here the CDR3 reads CASSLAAGLINEQFF. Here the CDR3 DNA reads TGTGCCAGCAGCTTAGCGGCGGGACTTATTAATGAGCAGTTCTTC.

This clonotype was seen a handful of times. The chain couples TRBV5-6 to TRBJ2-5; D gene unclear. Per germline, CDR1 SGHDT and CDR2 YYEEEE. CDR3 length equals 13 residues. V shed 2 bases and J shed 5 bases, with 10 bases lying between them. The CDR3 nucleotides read TGTGCCAGCAGCTTATTCGAGGAGGAGACCCAGTACTTC. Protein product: CASSLFEEETQYF.

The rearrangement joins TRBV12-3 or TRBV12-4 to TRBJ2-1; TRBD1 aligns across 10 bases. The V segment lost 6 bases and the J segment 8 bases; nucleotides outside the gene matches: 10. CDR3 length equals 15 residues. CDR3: CASSRPGQGFHEQFF. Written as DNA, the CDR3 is TGTGCCAGCAGCCGACCGGGACAGGGGTTTCATGAGCAGTTCTTC.

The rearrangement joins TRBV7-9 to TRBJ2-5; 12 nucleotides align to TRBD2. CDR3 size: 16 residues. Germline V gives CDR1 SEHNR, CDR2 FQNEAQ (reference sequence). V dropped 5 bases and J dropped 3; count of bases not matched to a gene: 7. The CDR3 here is CASSQALAGGEETQYF. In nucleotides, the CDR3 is TGTGCCAGCAGCCAGGCACTAGCGGGAGGAGAAGAGACCCAGTACTTC.

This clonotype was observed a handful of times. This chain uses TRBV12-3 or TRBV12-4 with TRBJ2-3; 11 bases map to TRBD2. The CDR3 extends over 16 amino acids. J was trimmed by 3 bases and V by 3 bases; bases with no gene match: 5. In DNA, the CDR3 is TGTGCCAGCAGTTTTAGCGGGAGGGCCCGGACAGATACGCAGTATTTT. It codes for CASSFSGRARTDTQYF.

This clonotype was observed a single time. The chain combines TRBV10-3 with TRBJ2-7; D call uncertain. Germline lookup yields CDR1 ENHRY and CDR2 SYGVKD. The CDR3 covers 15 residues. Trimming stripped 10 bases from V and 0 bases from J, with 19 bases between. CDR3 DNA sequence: TGTGCCACCCTGAGCACGGATGAGAGCTCCTACGAGCAGTACTTC. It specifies CATLSTDESSYEQYF.

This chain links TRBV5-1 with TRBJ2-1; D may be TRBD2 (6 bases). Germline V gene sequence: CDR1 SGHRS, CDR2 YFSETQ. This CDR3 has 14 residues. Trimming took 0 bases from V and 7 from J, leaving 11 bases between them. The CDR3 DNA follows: TGCGCCAGCAGCTTGGTAGGACTACGGAATGAGCAGTTCTTC. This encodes CASSLVGLRNEQFF.